This T cell receptor (beta chain) was sequenced for a study of T cell responses to AZD1222 COVID-19 vaccine. Comments on this clone: Its antigen is currently unknown.

Study-level findings and limits: The breadth and depth of Spike-specific TCRs increased once two AZD1222 doses had been given. Clonal diversity was possibly underestimated, and white British individuals and females predominated among donors.

V lost 2 bases and J lost 0, with 7 bases in between. This CDR3 has 14 amino acids. From germline, CDR1 is KGHSH and CDR2 LQKENI. The data were produced by immunoSEQ multiplex PCR, yet TCRdb's version contains in-frame clones alone and is incomplete. The sample has 40,000 to 50,000 clones; approximately 89% are singletons. Sequenced material: peripheral blood, taken 28 days after the second AZD1222 dose. The V and J genes are TRBV18 and TRBJ1-1, with D perhaps matching TRBD1 (6 bases). This TCR was sampled from an adult who received the AZD1222 COVID-19 vaccine. The CDR3 DNA sequence: TGTGCCAGCTCACCAGGACAGCTGAACACTGAAGCTTTCTTT. Its translation: CASSPGQLNTEAFF. Variable domain in full (rest from reference TRBV18 and TRBJ1-1): NAGVMQNPRHLVRRRGQEARLRCSPMKGHSHVYWYRQLPEEGLKFMVYLQKENIIDESGMPKERFSAEFPKEGPSILRIQQVVRGDSAAYFCASSPGQLNTEAFFGQGTRLTVV.